The 31 T cell receptor beta chains in this list originate from one sample, sequenced in a study of CD8 T cells in ankylosing spondylitis. TCRdb called the 5' RACE reads again in MiXCR, with one record for every CDR3 protein. The sample holds over 100,000 distinct CDR3 sequences, around 7% seen once. The sample comprised blood, either unsorted or a sorted T cell fraction (not recorded which). Receptors were obtained from a male donor with ankylosing spondylitis or in good health (not recorded which).

This clonotype was seen repeatedly, ten times or more. V and J are TRBV7-7 and TRBJ2-2; the D gene is possibly TRBD2 (5 bases). The CDR3 consists of 14 residues. CDR1 is SSHAT and CDR2 is FNYEAQ in the germline V gene (reference sequence). With 1 base removed from V and 7 bases from J, the gap between germline ends came to 10 bases. The CDR3 sequence is CASSLDRGFGELFF. For the CDR3, the DNA is TGTGCCAGCAGCTTAGATCGGGGATTCGGGGAGCTGTTTTTT.

In this sample, this clonotype turned up many times. V gene TRBV7-9 combines with J gene TRBJ2-1, with TRBD1 as a possible D gene (6 bases). With 6 bases removed from V and 8 bases from J, the gap between germline ends came to 17 bases. This CDR3 comprises 14 residues. CDR1 SEHNR and CDR2 FQNEAQ come from the germline V gene (reference sequence). The CDR3, as DNA: TGTGCCAGCAGGGACGAACAGGGAAGCGATGAGCAGTTCTTC. Translating it yields CASRDEQGSDEQFF.

This clonotype was observed many times. The chain links TRBV27 to TRBJ1-6; D is unclear. The CDR3 has 15 residues. In germline, CDR1 is MNHEY, CDR2 SMNVEV (reference sequence). The V end was cut by 2 bases, the J end by 4 bases, with 9 bases between. This CDR3 reads CASSLRGRYNSPLHF. In DNA form, the CDR3 reads TGTGCCAGCAGTTTACGGGGTCGGTATAATTCACCCCTCCACTTT.

Concerning this clonotype: A read error may be the cause here, since a much bigger clone is one base away. V gene TRBV7-9 combines with J gene TRBJ2-1; D possibly uses TRBD1 or TRBD2 (6 bases each). Germline V gives CDR1 SEHNR, CDR2 FQNEAQ (reference sequence). The CDR3 extends over 14 amino acids. Trimming stripped 1 base from V and 15 bases from J, with 19 bases between. The DNA of the CDR3 is TGTGCCAGCAGCTTAGGGAGGGGGACCTCGCCCCCGTTCTTC. Amino acid sequence: CASSLGRGTSPPFF. Variable domain in full (rest from reference TRBV7-9 and TRBJ2-1): DTGVSQNPRHKITKRGQNVTFRCDPISEHNRLYWYRQTLGQGPEFLTYFQNEAQLEKSRLLSDRFSAERPKGSFSTLEIQRTEQGDSAMYLCASSLGRGTSPPFFGPGTRLTVL.

This clonotype was seen repeatedly, ten times or more. The gene calls are TRBV5-1 and TRBJ2-3, with TRBD2 as a possible D gene (6 bases). The CDR3 is made up of 15 amino acids. V was shortened by 4 bases and J by 2 bases, with 14 bases between the two germline ends. Germline loops: CDR1 SGHRS, CDR2 YFSETQ. The CDR3 nucleotides read TGCGCCAGCAGCGGGGGACTGGACTTCACAGATACGCAGTATTTT. Translating gives CASSGGLDFTDTQYF.

This clonotype was counted ten times or more. This chain connects TRBV5-1 to TRBJ2-2; D could derive from TRBD1 or TRBD2 (6 bases each). Germline values: CDR1 SGHRS, CDR2 YFSETQ. This CDR3 contains 17 residues. V was shortened by 0 bases and J by 7 bases, with 19 bases between the two germline ends. CDR3 region: CASSLVSGGDKNGELFF. Written as DNA, the CDR3 is TGCGCCAGCAGCTTGGTGTCCGGGGGCGATAAGAACGGGGAGCTGTTTTTT.

In its sample, this clonotype was seen many times. The gene calls are TRBV3-1 and TRBJ1-4, with D possibly being TRBD1 (6 bases). Trimming pared 3 bases from V and 5 bases from J, leaving 16 bases between. Germline V CDR1 and CDR2: LGHDT, YNNKEL (reference sequence). This CDR3 contains 16 residues. CDR3 residues: CASSHVRQAGNEKLFF. The CDR3 coding sequence is TGTGCCAGCAGCCACGTACGACAGGCCGGAAATGAAAAACTGTTTTTT.

This clonotype was recorded at least ten times. V gene TRBV20-1 combines with J gene TRBJ2-7; no reliable D call. Germline loops: CDR1 DFQATT, CDR2 SNEGSKA (reference sequence). Between the trimmed V and J ends, which lost 5 bases and 2 bases, there was a span of 16 bases. The CDR3 runs 14 residues. The CDR3, as DNA: TGCAGTGCTCCTGGGATGGGTATCCCCTACGAGCAGTACTTC. Translated, it gives CSAPGMGIPYEQYF.

This clonotype has ten or more counts. V is TRBV25-1 and J is TRBJ2-1; 8 bases align to TRBD1. J gave up 7 bases and V 6 bases, and 14 bases lay outside the gene matches. The V gene's germline CDR1 is MGHDK and CDR2 SYGVNS. CDR3 size: 16 residues. The CDR3 protein is CASRSVRGRGGNEQFF. The CDR3 coding sequence is TGTGCCAGCAGAAGTGTCAGGGGGCGAGGGGGAAATGAGCAGTTCTTC.

This clonotype was counted ten times or more. The gene calls are TRBV11-1 and TRBJ2-4; 8 nucleotides agree with TRBD2. This CDR3 region has 19 residues. Germline values: CDR1 SGHAT, CDR2 FQDESV (reference sequence). The J segment lost 4 bases and the V segment lost 1 base, leaving 15 bases of the junction unmatched. The CDR3 region is CASSLGLRATSDAKNIQYF. The CDR3 nucleotides read TGTGCCAGCAGCTTAGGGTTGCGGGCGACTAGCGACGCGAAAAACATTCAGTACTTC. Drawing the rest from reference TRBV11-1 and TRBJ2-4, the complete variable domain is EAEVAQSPRYKITEKSQAVAFWCDPISGHATLYWYRQILGQGPELLVQFQDESVVDDSQLPKDRFSAERLKGVDSTLKIQPAELGDSAMYLCASSLGLRATSDAKNIQYFGAGTRLSVL.

This clonotype was recorded many times. This chain uses TRBV14 with TRBJ2-1; D gene uncertain. Trimming shortened V by 0 bases and J by 5 bases, and 11 bases separated the two germline ends. CDR1 is SGHDN, CDR2 FVKESK, per germline. The CDR3 runs to 15 residues. The CDR3 protein is CASSQDPWGDNEQFF. The CDR3 nucleotides are TGTGCCAGCAGCCAAGATCCATGGGGTGACAATGAGCAGTTCTTC.

Here the CDR3 reads CASADREGSEAFF. The DNA for the CDR3 is TGTGCCAGCGCGGACCGCGAGGGGTCTGAAGCTTTCTTT. The chain carries TRBV2 and TRBJ1-1; D may be TRBD1 (5 bases). Deletions cut 8 bases from V and 6 bases from J, with 16 bases between. Per germline, CDR1 SNHLY and CDR2 FYNNEI. The CDR3 is made up of 13 amino acids.

There are many counts of this clonotype. The chain links TRBV11-2 to TRBJ2-3, with D uncertain. Germline V gene sequence: CDR1 SGHAT, CDR2 FQNNGV. V was cut by 1 base and J by 0 bases, with 8 bases left in between. The CDR3 has 15 amino acids. This CDR3 reads CASSLGGPSTDTQYF. CDR3 in DNA: TGTGCCAGCAGCTTAGGAGGACCGAGCACAGATACGCAGTATTTT.

This clonotype was recorded many times. V gene TRBV5-1 combines with J gene TRBJ2-1; 9 bases match TRBD2. The J segment lost 5 bases and the V segment lost 6 bases, leaving 9 bases of the junction unmatched. This CDR3 contains 15 residues. Germline CDR1 SGHRS, CDR2 YFSETQ. CDR3 nucleotides: TGCGCCAGCAACCTGGTGGGACTAGCCAACAATGAGCAGTTCTTC. As protein: CASNLVGLANNEQFF.

This clonotype was found many times. The J gene is TRBJ2-5, the V gene TRBV20-1; D might be TRBD1 (5 bases). V was cut by 0 bases and J by 5 bases, with 13 bases left in between. In germline, CDR1 is DFQATT, CDR2 SNEGSKA (reference sequence). CDR3 length: 14 amino acids. CDR3 residues: CSARDVAGMETQYF. The CDR3 nucleotides read TGCAGTGCTAGAGATGTGGCAGGGATGGAGACCCAGTACTTC.

This clonotype has just a few counts. This sequence joins TRBV19 and TRBJ1-2; D unresolved. CDR1 is LNHDA and CDR2 is SQIVND in the germline V gene (reference sequence). Trimming left V 4 bases short and J 2 bases short, with 8 bases between. CDR3 length: 13 residues. The CDR3 DNA reads TGTGCCAGTAGTAATGCGGTGAACTATGGCTACACCTTC. Translation: CASSNAVNYGYTF.

This clonotype has a count of ten or more. This rearrangement joins TRBV30 to TRBJ1-2, with D possibly matching TRBD1 (5 bases). Germline CDR1 is GTSNPN and CDR2 is SVGIG (reference sequence). The CDR3 covers 12 residues. V lost 7 bases and J lost 7, with 16 bases in between. The CDR3 is CAFIEGIRGYTF. The DNA of the CDR3 is TGTGCCTTTATAGAGGGGATTCGTGGCTACACCTTC.

By sample share, this clonotype is large. V and J are TRBV12-3 or TRBV12-4 and TRBJ1-1; no reliable D call. Trimming shortened V by 4 bases and J by 5 bases, and 11 bases separated the two germline ends. This CDR3 is 13 amino acids long. The CDR3 reads CASSSTYRTEAFF. CDR3 nucleotides: TGTGCCAGCAGTTCTACCTACCGGACTGAAGCTTTCTTT.

The sample holds many counts of this clonotype. The rearrangement uses TRBV20-1 and TRBJ2-3; 9 bases are shared with TRBD1. Germline CDR1 is DFQATT and CDR2 is SNEGSKA (reference sequence). V dropped 3 bases and J dropped 3; count of bases not matched to a gene: 7. CDR3 length equals 15 residues. The CDR3 DNA follows: TGCAGTGCTAGCTCCCCACAGGGGGCAACAGATACGCAGTATTTT. This translates into CSASSPQGATDTQYF.

This clonotype was found many times. The V gene is TRBV4-1, the J gene TRBJ2-3; D remains unclear. There are 12 residues in the CDR3. V dropped 5 bases and J dropped 2 bases, with 5 bases sitting between them. The germline V gene encodes CDR1 MGHRA and CDR2 YSYEKL. This chain's CDR3 is CASSKDTDTQYF. CDR3 coding DNA: TGCGCCAGCAGCAAGGACACAGATACGCAGTATTTT.

V gene TRBV19 combines with J gene TRBJ1-5; D is unresolved. Trimming shortened V by 6 bases and J by 0 bases, and 12 bases separated the two germline ends. The CDR3 extends over 15 amino acids. Germline CDR1 is LNHDA and CDR2 is SQIVND (reference sequence). CDR3 region: CASSRESYSNQPQHF. The CDR3 DNA follows: TGTGCCAGTAGCCGGGAGTCATATAGCAATCAGCCCCAGCATTTT.

This clonotype was seen many times. The chain links TRBV29-1 to TRBJ1-1, with a weak D call TRBD1 (6 bases). V was clipped by 0 bases and J by 12 bases, with 11 bases between them. From germline, CDR1 is SQVTM and CDR2 ANQGSEA. This CDR3 is built from 11 residues. The CDR3, as DNA: TGCAGCGTTGAAGAACTCAGGGGAACTTTCTTT. Amino acids: CSVEELRGTFF.

This clonotype was recorded many times. V is TRBV11-2 and J is TRBJ2-1; a possible D gene is TRBD1 (6 bases). CDR3 length: 16 amino acids. Trimming took 1 base from V and 6 from J, leaving 16 bases between them. From germline, CDR1 is SGHAT and CDR2 FQNNGV. The CDR3 here is CASSLVYTGGINEQFF. The DNA of the CDR3 is TGTGCCAGCAGCTTAGTATACACTGGGGGCATCAATGAGCAGTTCTTC.

In its sample, this clonotype was seen many times. This chain joins TRBV5-1 and TRBJ1-1; D ambiguous. CDR1 SGHRS and CDR2 YFSETQ come from the germline V gene. V lost 4 bases to trimming and J lost 4 bases, with 17 bases between them. This CDR3 has 15 residues. This chain's CDR3 is CASSAAQAGGTEAFF. CDR3 bases: TGCGCCAGCAGCGCCGCCCAGGCGGGTGGCACTGAAGCTTTCTTT. The entire variable domain, with the rest obtained from reference TRBV5-1 and TRBJ1-1, is as follows: KAGVTQTPRYLIKTRGQQVTLSCSPISGHRSVSWYQQTPGQGLQFLFEYFSETQRNKGNFPGRFSGRQFSNSRSEMNVSTLELGDSALYLCASSAAQAGGTEAFFGQGTRLTVV.

This clonotype came up many times. This sequence joins TRBV7-8 and TRBJ2-1; D is perhaps TRBD1 (6 bases). In germline, CDR1 is SGHVS, CDR2 FQNEAQ. V was shortened by 4 bases and J by 0 bases, with 13 bases between the two germline ends. The CDR3 contains 16 residues. CDR3 amino acids: CASSSGTLSSYNEQFF. The CDR3 region has the DNA TGTGCCAGCAGCTCAGGGACACTGAGCTCCTACAATGAGCAGTTCTTC.

This clonotype has a count of ten or more. CDR3: CASSLRGSEKLFF. Here the CDR3 DNA reads TGCGCCAGCAGCTTACGGGGAAGCGAAAAACTGTTTTTT. The J gene is TRBJ1-4, the V gene TRBV5-1; D is unclear. The CDR3 length is 13 residues. CDR1 and CDR2 from the germline V gene are SGHRS and YFSETQ. V was trimmed by 2 bases and J by 8 bases, leaving 10 bases between them.

This clonotype has ten or more counts. V usage is TRBV27 and J usage is TRBJ1-2; D is uncertain. The CDR3 runs to 16 residues. Trimming removed 5 bases at V and 0 bases at J, with 16 bases between. CDR1 and CDR2 from the germline V gene are MNHEY and SMNVEV (reference sequence). The CDR3 DNA reads as TGTGCCAGCAGTCCCCTCGGACCCCTTTCTAACTATGGCTACACCTTC. Amino acids: CASSPLGPLSNYGYTF.

This clonotype was seen repeatedly, ten times or more. The V gene is TRBV12-3 or TRBV12-4, the J gene TRBJ2-1; 12 bases agree with TRBD2. Trimming at V came to 6 bases and at J to 9 bases, leaving 12 bases not matched to a gene. CDR3 length equals 16 residues. This CDR3 reads CASSRSSGGASSEQFF. The CDR3 DNA sequence: TGTGCCAGCAGCCGGTCTAGCGGGGGGGCTTCGAGTGAGCAGTTCTTC.

In this sample, this clonotype turned up many times. V gene TRBV6-2 or TRBV6-3 combines with J gene TRBJ2-4; 10 nucleotides align to TRBD2. Unmatched junction bases numbered 18, after V lost 6 bases and J lost 7 bases. From germline, CDR1 is MNHEY and CDR2 SVGEGT. The CDR3 runs 18 residues. The CDR3 loop is CASSTSDELAGRGNIQYF. The CDR3 DNA reads TGTGCCAGCAGCACCTCCGACGAACTAGCGGGGAGGGGGAACATTCAGTACTTC.

This clonotype was detected many times. J is TRBJ2-1 and V is TRBV20-1; 8 bases agree with TRBD2. The CDR3 contains 15 residues. The V gene end was trimmed by 0 bases and the J gene end by 7 bases; junction bases not matched to a gene: 8. Germline values: CDR1 DFQATT, CDR2 SNEGSKA (reference sequence). The CDR3 here is CSAREPGGPSNEQFF. As DNA, the CDR3 is TGCAGTGCTAGAGAACCGGGAGGGCCGTCGAATGAGCAGTTCTTC.

This clonotype has ten or more counts. This sequence joins TRBV7-9 and TRBJ2-7, with 8 positions matching TRBD2. Germline V lookup: CDR1 SEHNR, CDR2 FQNEAQ (reference sequence). The CDR3 is 15 residues long. J was trimmed by 5 bases and V by 8 bases; bases with no gene match: 14. The CDR3 bases are TGTGCCAGCTCCCCTGGGGGACTAGAGGTCCACGAGCAGTACTTC. It yields the protein CASSPGGLEVHEQYF.